A selection of T cell receptor beta chains follows, all from one sample in a study of T cell changes during pregnancy in multiple sclerosis. Sequencing was performed with immunoSEQ multiplex PCR; in TCRdb, only in-frame clones are kept and a portion is missing. The sample comprises about 100,000 clones, 85% to 95% of which are singletons, and approximately 1.2% rests with the top ten. The source material was peripheral blood, sampled in the second trimester of pregnancy. These receptors originate from a female donor with multiple sclerosis, enrolled in a pregnancy study. The CDR3 runs from the conserved cysteine through the conserved F or W. D genes are given only for firm matches. Clone size is stated in some rows and not others, as once, few, many or a class when expanded.

D gene	clone size	V gene	J gene	CDR3 DNA	CDR3 protein
NA	NA	TRBV6-4	TRBJ2-3	TGTGCCAGCAGTGAAGAACTGGGCGATACGCAGTATTTT	CASSEELGDTQYF
TRBD1	NA	TRBV5-6	TRBJ1-2	TGTGCCAGCAGCCGAGATCGCGACAGGGGCTATGGCTACACCTTC	CASSRDRDRGYGYTF
NA	once	TRBV14	TRBJ2-7	TGTGCCAGCAGCTTTCAGGGGATGTACGAGCAGTACTTC	CASSFQGMYEQYF
NA	NA	TRBV2	TRBJ1-2	TGTGCCAGCAGTGAGCTCCCCTTGGGCCAGGGGAGGGGTAACTATGGCTACACCTTC	CASSELPLGQGRGNYGYTF
NA	NA	TRBV9	TRBJ2-7	TGTGCCAGCAGCGTAGGAGGGACAAAACATTACGAGCAGTACTTC	CASSVGGTKHYEQYF
TRBD1	NA	TRBV30	TRBJ1-5	TGTGCCTGGAGTCCGGACAGGGAGGATCAGCCCCAGCATTTT	CAWSPDREDQPQHF
TRBD1	NA	TRBV2	TRBJ2-5	TGTGCCAGCACTTCGGACAGGGGGTCAAAAGAGACCCAGTACTTC	CASTSDRGSKETQYF
NA	NA	TRBV11-2	TRBJ2-2	TGTGCCAGCAGCTTAGATGGCGGGAACACCGGGGAGCTGTTTTTT	CASSLDGGNTGELFF
TRBD1	NA	TRBV5-4	TRBJ1-1	TGTGCCAGCAGCTTAAGGGGGCGAACTGAAGCTTTCTTT	CASSLRGRTEAFF
NA	NA	TRBV9	TRBJ1-1	TGTGCCAGCAGCTTAGGGCCGGACATGAACACTGAAGCTTTCTTT	CASSLGPDMNTEAFF
NA	NA	TRBV10-3	TRBJ2-7	TGTGCCATCAGTCTCGCCGGGACACGCGAGCAGTACTTC	CAISLAGTREQYF
TRBD2	NA	TRBV7-3	TRBJ2-5	TGTGCCAGCACCCTAAGCGGGGGGGCCGGGGAGACCCAGTACTTC	CASTLSGGAGETQYF
TRBD1	NA	TRBV6-1	TRBJ1-1	TGTGCCAGCAGTGAAGTCCTGGGACAGATGAACACTGAAGCTTTCTTT	CASSEVLGQMNTEAFF
NA	NA	TRBV7-2	TRBJ2-7	TGTGCCAGCAGCTCAGGGGTACCCTACGAGCAGTACTTC	CASSSGVPYEQYF
NA	once	TRBV14	TRBJ2-5	TGTGCCAGCAGCCCAGTACCTCAAGAGACCCAGTACTTC	CASSPVPQETQYF
TRBD1	NA	TRBV7-8	TRBJ2-2	TGTGCCAGCAGCAGATACCGGGACAGGGACATCACCACCGGGGAGCTGTTTTTT	CASSRYRDRDITTGELFF
NA	once	TRBV7-9	TRBJ2-3	TGTGCCAGCAGCTTATCGGGGGGCGAGGGCACAGATACGCAGTATTTT	CASSLSGGEGTDTQYF
NA	NA	TRBV9	TRBJ2-6	TGTGCCAGCAGCCCAGAGGGAGACTCTGGGGCCAACGTCCTGACTTTC	CASSPEGDSGANVLTF
TRBD1	NA	TRBV5-1	TRBJ2-2	TGCGCCAGCTCCTTAATCGGACAGGGGTCGGTCGGGGAGCTGTTTTTT	CASSLIGQGSVGELFF
TRBD2	NA	TRBV2	TRBJ2-5	TGTGCCAGCACGGGTAGCGGGGGCCAAGAGACCCAGTACTTC	CASTGSGGQETQYF
TRBD1	NA	TRBV5-1	TRBJ1-2	TGCGCCAGCAGCTTGGAGGCAGGGGGAGACTATGGCTACACCTTC	CASSLEAGGDYGYTF
TRBD1	NA	TRBV10-1	TRBJ1-1	TGCGCCACAAAGCAGCCTACAGGGGAGGATGCCACTGAAGCTTTCTTT	CATKQPTGEDATEAFF
TRBD2	NA	TRBV6-8	TRBJ2-7	TGTGCCAGCAGTTTAGCGGGAGGGTTCGAGCAGTACTTC	CASSLAGGFEQYF
NA	once	TRBV2	TRBJ1-3	TGTGCCAGCAGTGAAGTCGGCAGGGGAAACACCATATATTTT	CASSEVGRGNTIYF
NA	once	TRBV27	TRBJ2-1	TGTGCCAGCAGTTTATTATGGGACACGTTTAGCTATGAGCAGTTCTTC	CASSLLWDTFSYEQFF
NA	NA	TRBV5-8	TRBJ1-1	TGTGCCAGCAGCTTGGGATGGACAGCAAACACTGAAGCTTTCTTT	CASSLGWTANTEAFF
TRBD1	NA	TRBV29-1	TRBJ1-2	TGCAGCGTTCCCCTGACAGGGAACTATGGCTACACCTTC	CSVPLTGNYGYTF
NA	NA	TRBV9	TRBJ2-3	TGTGCCAGCAGCGGCGGTGTAGCGGCCTCCACAGATACGCAGTATTTT	CASSGGVAASTDTQYF
NA	NA	TRBV18	TRBJ2-1	TGTGCCAGCTCACCACCAGGGACGGGGGACCCTGAGCAGTTCTTC	CASSPPGTGDPEQFF
TRBD1	NA	TRBV7-2	TRBJ1-2	TGTGCCAGCAGCTCCGCACGGACAGGGCTCTATGGCTACACCTTC	CASSSARTGLYGYTF
NA	NA	TRBV28	TRBJ2-7	TGTGCCAGCGGGGGGGCAGGCCTGTTCTACGAGCAGTACTTC	CASGGAGLFYEQYF
TRBD1	NA	TRBV5-5	TRBJ1-1	TGTGCCAGCAGCGTGGGACAGCCGAACACTGAAGCTTTCTTT	CASSVGQPNTEAFF
NA	NA	TRBV7-8	TRBJ2-1	TGTGCCAGCAGCTTCGGCGGGCCCCTATACAATGAGCAGTTCTTC	CASSFGGPLYNEQFF
NA	NA	TRBV27	TRBJ2-7	TGTGCCAGCAGTTTAGGAGGCAGGGGTCCCTACGAGCAGTACTTC	CASSLGGRGPYEQYF
NA	NA	TRBV5-6	TRBJ1-2	TGTGCCAGCAGTCCATGGCTCCGGGTTGCTTATGGCTACACCTTC	CASSPWLRVAYGYTF
TRBD2	NA	TRBV5-4	TRBJ2-1	TGTGCCAGCAGCGACGGGACTAGCGGGGTGTACAATGAGCAGTTCTTC	CASSDGTSGVYNEQFF
NA	NA	TRBV4-2	TRBJ2-7	TGTGCCAGCAGCCAAGAAGAGAGGTCCTTCTACGAGCAGTACTTC	CASSQEERSFYEQYF
TRBD2	NA	TRBV7-9	TRBJ2-7	TGTGCCAGCAGCTCGGGAGGGGCGGGGGCTACCTCCTACGAGCAGTACTTC	CASSSGGAGATSYEQYF
TRBD2	once	TRBV29-1	TRBJ2-1	TGCAGCCTTTGGGGAGGGGACTCCAACAATGAGCAGTTCTTC	CSLWGGDSNNEQFF
NA	NA	TRBV30	TRBJ2-7	TGTGCCTGGAGCGTATTGCTTAGCTCCTACGAGCAGTACTTC	CAWSVLLSSYEQYF
TRBD2	once	TRBV18	TRBJ2-1	TGTGCCAGCTCACCACTTGCGAGCGGGGGGACTTACAATGAGCAGTTCTTC	CASSPLASGGTYNEQFF
NA	NA	TRBV30	TRBJ1-5	TGTGCCTGGAGTGGACAGGCCCTAGGCAATCAGCCCCAGCATTTT	CAWSGQALGNQPQHF
TRBD1	NA	TRBV28	TRBJ1-1	TGTGCCAGCAGTCTGACCGGGACAGGGATCTACACTACGAACACTGAAGCTTTCTTT	CASSLTGTGIYTTNTEAFF
NA	NA	TRBV27	TRBJ1-2	TGTGCCAGCAGTTTGCACAGGGTCGGCTATGGCTACACCTTC	CASSLHRVGYGYTF
NA	once	TRBV28	TRBJ2-2	TGTGCCAGCAGTTCCTTGTCGGGGAACACCGGGGAGCTGTTTTTT	CASSSLSGNTGELFF
NA	NA	TRBV5-4	TRBJ2-1	TGTGCCAGCAGCCCCCCCCCGGGGAGCTCCTACAATGAGCAGTTCTTC	CASSPPPGSSYNEQFF